Included here is one T cell receptor (beta chain) sequence, with context. Its antigen is still unknown. The record has no base qualities; no much larger clone is one base away. The CDR3 measures 15 amino acids from cysteine to phenylalanine. Of all the DNA, just the CDR3 is kept, 45 bases in frame from base 1. Trimming removed 5 bases from V and 2 bases from J; the gene matches leave 6 bases unexplained. Taken from the germline V gene, the CDR1 and CDR2 loops are SGHVS and FQNEAQ. TCR CDR3 regions were amplified from genomic DNA by multiplex PCR using the deep immunoSEQ assay. Extracted genomic DNA from each cell subset was spread evenly across all wells of several immunoSEQ 96-well plates, with each plate serving as a replicate. For sorted subsets, approximately 200 ng of genomic DNA, equivalent to around 31,000 T cell genomes, went into each replicate PCR. The purified libraries were quantified using a Qubit 3.0 fluorometer, sized with a Bioanalyzer 2100, and then quantified again using the KAPA Library Quantification kit. A separate single-read 150-cycle Illumina NextSeq 550 flow cell was used to sequence each immunoSEQ 96-well plate. Processing in the source paper ran as follows. Because the immunoSEQ output included only junctional sequences and no quality scores, the filtering could not be the same as the filtering used for full-length reads. Sequences were annotated with PyIR, a Python wrapper for IgBLAST v1.9, using IMGT germline references to assign V/J genes and CDR3. Reads with weak V/J assignments (E-value above 1e-6), missing CDR3, stop codons, out-of-frame junctions, or ambiguous translated residues were removed. V3J clonotypes were defined as sequences sharing an identical inferred V gene, J gene, and CDR3 amino acid sequence. To compute the percentage overlap between repertoires, the number of shared unique clonotypes was divided by the size of the smaller repertoire. Repertoire richness was assessed with RTK rarefaction, the Chao1 estimator, and Recon v2.1 estimates of unobserved clonotypes. Generation probabilities for all TCRbeta clonotypes obtained by the gDNA method from several donors were computed using OLGA. Drawn from immuneACCESS, this table holds only the in-frame rearrangements with V and J called that TCRdb kept. Clones are partly lost; checked studies trace under half to an unresolved V gene and leave the rest unexplained. The V and J calls and the clone size are those of that table, but D and trimming were determined from the DNA. The sample data list 2 million to 2.5 million clones, and more than 85% of these were observed just once. Clones ranked in the top ten supply 1.5% to 2% of the sample.

The source of the sample is a study of shared clonotypes between healthy human individuals (dated by TCRdb to about 2020). Describing the broader study: A couple of women and a few men aged 18 to 49 years were included in the cohort. For each donor, three plates each were used for CD4 naive and CD4 memory, two plates were used for CD8 naive, and one plate was used for CD8 memory. Blood TCR repertoires of roughly five healthy adults were deeply sequenced to estimate repertoire size and the extent of clonotype sharing between individuals. To increase sequencing depth and limit assay-specific biases, different laboratories used diverse techniques to prepare libraries and sequence TCR repertoires. Per donor, leukapheresis produced somewhere between about 0.8 and 9 billion PBMCs.

CD8 naive samples were obtained by positive selection for CCR7 among CD45RO-negative cells, yielding a CD45RA+CCR7+ population from which TemRA cells were excluded. Donors were healthy HIV-negative adults with no recently reported acute infections or vaccinations. Every donor was a Caucasian adult residing in Nashville, Tennessee, USA. After blood collection by leukapheresis, PBMCs were isolated using Ficoll-Histopaque density gradient centrifugation and then cryopreserved in the vapor phase of liquid nitrogen. Analytical flow cytometry was used to check the purity and quantity of every magnetically sorted T cell population. From each sorted fraction, genomic DNA was isolated and quantified by UV absorbance on a Nanodrop 2000c. Overall study results and their limits: Pairwise subsampling indicated that sequencing depth was expected to affect the degree of clonotype sharing among donors. When several donors were compared, the shared fraction of clonotypes was roughly 4.8% for naive CD4, approximately 3.5% for naive CD8, more than 2% for memory CD4, and 0.4% for memory CD8. Only blood was sampled, and tissue TCR repertoires likely differ from those in blood. Compared with non-shared clonotypes, the clonotypes found in all four sorted-subset donors had higher generation probabilities. Estimated clonotype richness was generally larger for naive than for memory subsets. The genetic and exposure-history diversity represented was limited by the small number of donors. Rarefaction of sorted-subset datasets indicated incomplete sequencing despite the large sequencing depth.

The sample consisted of naive CD8+ T cells from PBMCs. The sample's cell subset or site label, decoded: CD45RA+CCR7+. This receptor was taken from a man younger than 35 in good health. Some clones in this sample may be carry-over from other donors' samples. The sequence is built from TRBV7-8 and TRBJ2-7; 10 of the junction bases match TRBD1. The CDR3 region reads CASSTSGTGAYEQYF. The nucleotide sequence is TGTGCCAGCAGCACCTCCGGGACAGGGGCCTACGAGCAGTACTTC.